This TCR beta chain was identified during a study of blood T cell repertoires in COVID-19. Study-wide background: Samples taken during acute and convalescent COVID-19 were collected in the United States, Italy and Spain.

The data were produced by immunoSEQ multiplex PCR, yet TCRdb's version contains in-frame clones alone and is incomplete. The table includes 200,000 to 250,000 clones, approximately 83% detected once. Clinical history as reported by participants underpinned cohort assignment. Donors in Cohort 3 counted as recovered after two negative PCRs, clearance, or symptom resolution. Germline CDR1 SGHTA, CDR2 FQGNSA. This CDR3 comprises 16 residues. V shed 2 bases and J 2 bases; nucleotides not matched to a gene: 5. The sequence was collected from a woman aged 55-69 years who had recovered from COVID-19. The genes are TRBV7-2 and TRBJ2-7; 11 bases align to TRBD1. The specimen was PBMCs or T cells enriched from blood (not recorded which). The CDR3 DNA is TGTGCCAGCAGCTTAAAACCGGGACAGGGGGCCTACGAGCAGTACTTC. Protein product: CASSLKPGQGAYEQYF.